This TCR beta chain was sequenced during a study of cytomegalovirus exposure and HLA in healthy donors. V was shortened by 5 bases and J by 7 bases, with 14 bases between the two germline ends. The CDR3 runs 14 residues. CDR1 and CDR2 from the germline V gene are SGHTA and FQGNSA. Primers included in the PCR were 60 Vbeta and 13 Jbeta primers. Generated by immunoSEQ multiplex PCR, the TCRdb table keeps only in-frame clones and is missing some. This sample has some 100,000 clones, with approximately 70% found just once. The source material was PBMCs. The chain links TRBV7-2 to TRBJ2-2; D may be TRBD2 (5 bases). The origin of this receptor is a man aged 35 to 55 in good health and CMV-seronegative. CDR3 bases: TGTGCCAGCAGCAGACAAAACCGGGGCGGGGAGCTGTTTTTT. Protein sequence: CASSRQNRGGELFF.